These T cell receptor beta chains were read from a single sample in a study of blood T cell repertoires in COVID-19. Sequencing used immunoSEQ multiplex PCR; TCRdb keeps in-frame clones, though not all of them. This table has roughly 500,000 clones, around 89% appearing once. The material sequenced was PBMCs or T cells enriched from blood (not recorded which). The source of these receptors is a woman between 40 and 55 years old who had recovered from COVID-19. Both conserved end residues are part of each CDR3. A D gene is named only where the DNA matches it firmly. Clone size appears in some rows only: once, few, many, or a class for an expanded clone.

clone_size: -
d_call: TRBD2
v_call: TRBV10-3
j_call: TRBJ2-2
cdr3_nt: TGTGCCATCGGACTAGCTTCGAACACCGGGGAGCTGTTTTTT
cdr3_aa: CAIGLASNTGELFF

clone_size: -
d_call: -
v_call: TRBV7-2
j_call: TRBJ1-1
cdr3_nt: TGTGCCAGCAGCTTAACGGTTAGGGGGAGCACTGAAGCTTTCTTT
cdr3_aa: CASSLTVRGSTEAFF

clone_size: -
d_call: TRBD1
v_call: TRBV7-9
j_call: TRBJ1-4
cdr3_nt: TGTGCCAGCAGCTTATCGGTGAGGGGGCAGGGTGGAGAAAAACTGTTTTTT
cdr3_aa: CASSLSVRGQGGEKLFF

clone_size: -
d_call: TRBD1
v_call: TRBV11-2
j_call: TRBJ1-4
cdr3_nt: TGTGCCAGCAGACTGGGACAGGGGGGTGAAAAACTGTTTTTT
cdr3_aa: CASRLGQGGEKLFF

clone_size: -
d_call: -
v_call: TRBV20-1
j_call: TRBJ2-7
cdr3_nt: TGCAGTGCTAGTGGTTGGGCTCGGTACGAGCAGTACTTC
cdr3_aa: CSASGWARYEQYF

clone_size: -
d_call: TRBD2
v_call: TRBV3-1/TRBV3-2
j_call: TRBJ2-4
cdr3_nt: TGTGCCAGCAGCCAGGGGACTAGCGGGAGGTACATTCAGTACTTC
cdr3_aa: CASSQGTSGRYIQYF

clone_size: -
d_call: TRBD1
v_call: TRBV27
j_call: TRBJ2-2
cdr3_nt: TGTGCCAGCAGTTTATTCGGACAGGGGAACACCGGGGAGCTGTTTTTT
cdr3_aa: CASSLFGQGNTGELFF

clone_size: -
d_call: -
v_call: TRBV5-1
j_call: TRBJ2-1
cdr3_nt: TGCGCCAGCAGGATTGAGTCTGAGCAGTTCTTC
cdr3_aa: CASRIESEQFF

clone_size: -
d_call: -
v_call: TRBV27
j_call: TRBJ1-1
cdr3_nt: TGTGCCAGTAAGACAGGCGGGAACACTGAAGCTTTCTTT
cdr3_aa: CASKTGGNTEAFF

clone_size: -
d_call: -
v_call: TRBV10-3
j_call: TRBJ1-5
cdr3_nt: TGTGCCACCGGCGGGGGAGGCGGATATAGCAATCAGCCCCAGCATTTT
cdr3_aa: CATGGGGGYSNQPQHF

clone_size: -
d_call: TRBD1
v_call: TRBV3-1/TRBV3-2
j_call: TRBJ1-1
cdr3_nt: TGTGCCAGCAGCCCCAGACAGGGTGGGAACACTGAAGCTTTCTTT
cdr3_aa: CASSPRQGGNTEAFF

clone_size: once
d_call: TRBD1
v_call: TRBV7-2
j_call: TRBJ1-4
cdr3_nt: TGTGCCAGCAGCTTCGGGACAGGGGATGAAAAACTGTTTTTT
cdr3_aa: CASSFGTGDEKLFF

clone_size: -
d_call: TRBD2
v_call: TRBV6-5
j_call: TRBJ2-7
cdr3_nt: TGTGCCAGCAGAACGACTAGCGCCTCCTCCTACGAGCAGTACTTC
cdr3_aa: CASRTTSASSYEQYF

clone_size: -
d_call: -
v_call: TRBV7-2
j_call: TRBJ2-1
cdr3_nt: TGTGCCAGCAGCTTATACTATGAGCAGTTCTTC
cdr3_aa: CASSLYYEQFF

clone_size: -
d_call: TRBD2
v_call: TRBV4-3
j_call: TRBJ2-4
cdr3_nt: TGCGCCAGCAGCCAGGATATTGGAGGACTAGAACTATTCGTGAAAAACATTCAGTACTTC
cdr3_aa: CASSQDIGGLELFVKNIQYF

clone_size: -
d_call: -
v_call: TRBV2
j_call: TRBJ2-5
cdr3_nt: TGTGCCAGCAATCCGGGACAAAACCAAGAGACCCAGTACTTC
cdr3_aa: CASNPGQNQETQYF

clone_size: -
d_call: TRBD1
v_call: TRBV2
j_call: TRBJ1-5
cdr3_nt: TGTGCCAGCAGTTGGAGGACAGGGAACAATCAGCCCCAGCATTTT
cdr3_aa: CASSWRTGNNQPQHF

clone_size: -
d_call: -
v_call: TRBV7-9
j_call: TRBJ1-1
cdr3_nt: TGTGCCAGCACTCAGGGGAACACTGAAGCTTTCTTT
cdr3_aa: CASTQGNTEAFF

clone_size: -
d_call: TRBD2
v_call: TRBV15
j_call: TRBJ2-5
cdr3_nt: TGTGCCACCAGCAGAGATTCCGGGAGGGCAAAGACCCAGTACTTC
cdr3_aa: CATSRDSGRAKTQYF

clone_size: -
d_call: -
v_call: TRBV7-7
j_call: TRBJ2-2
cdr3_nt: TGTGCCAGCAGCGGCGGGACCTCGAACACCGGGGAGCTGTTTTTT
cdr3_aa: CASSGGTSNTGELFF

clone_size: -
d_call: -
v_call: TRBV19
j_call: TRBJ1-4
cdr3_nt: TGTGCCAGTACGCGCCGGACAGTTATGGAAACTAATGAAAAACTGTTTTTT
cdr3_aa: CASTRRTVMETNEKLFF

clone_size: -
d_call: TRBD1
v_call: TRBV10-2
j_call: TRBJ1-1
cdr3_nt: TGCGCCAGCATACAAGACAGGGGAACTTACCAGAACACTGAAGCTTTCTTT
cdr3_aa: CASIQDRGTYQNTEAFF

clone_size: -
d_call: -
v_call: TRBV7-2
j_call: TRBJ1-6
cdr3_nt: TGTGCCAGCAGCTTAAGCCCAATGACCCTCCACTTT
cdr3_aa: CASSLSPMTLHF

clone_size: -
d_call: -
v_call: TRBV7-9
j_call: TRBJ2-5
cdr3_nt: TGTGCCAGCAGCTTTAGCAGCCAAGAGACCCAGTACTTC
cdr3_aa: CASSFSSQETQYF

clone_size: -
d_call: TRBD1
v_call: TRBV5-1
j_call: TRBJ2-5
cdr3_nt: TGCGCCAGCAGCCCCGACCGACTGGGACAGGGATATGAGACCCAGTACTTC
cdr3_aa: CASSPDRLGQGYETQYF

clone_size: -
d_call: -
v_call: TRBV7-8
j_call: TRBJ1-1
cdr3_nt: TGTGCCAGCAGCTTAGGATTTCAGGGGTATCCTGAAGCTTTCTTT
cdr3_aa: CASSLGFQGYPEAFF